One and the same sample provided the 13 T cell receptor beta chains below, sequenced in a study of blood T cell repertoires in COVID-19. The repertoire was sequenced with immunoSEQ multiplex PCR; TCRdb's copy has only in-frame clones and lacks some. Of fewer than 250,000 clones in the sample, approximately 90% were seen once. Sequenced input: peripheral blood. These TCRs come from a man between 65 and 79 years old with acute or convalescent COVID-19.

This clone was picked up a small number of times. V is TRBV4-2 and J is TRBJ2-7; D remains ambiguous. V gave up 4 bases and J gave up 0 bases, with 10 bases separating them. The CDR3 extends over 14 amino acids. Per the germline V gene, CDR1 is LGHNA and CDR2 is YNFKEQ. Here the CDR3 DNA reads TGTGCCAGCAGCCGAGAGACAAGCTCCTACGAGCAGTACTTC. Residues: CASSRETSSYEQYF.

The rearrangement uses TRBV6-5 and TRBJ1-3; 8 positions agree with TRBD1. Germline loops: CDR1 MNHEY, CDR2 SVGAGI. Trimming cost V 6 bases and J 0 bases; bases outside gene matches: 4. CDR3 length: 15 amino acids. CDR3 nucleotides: TGTGCCAGCAGACAGGGGGGCAGCTCTGGAAACACCATATATTTT. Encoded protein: CASRQGGSSGNTIYF.

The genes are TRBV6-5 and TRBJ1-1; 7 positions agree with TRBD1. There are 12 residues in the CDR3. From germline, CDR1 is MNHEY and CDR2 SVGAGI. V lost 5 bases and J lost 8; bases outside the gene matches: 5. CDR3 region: CASSTGTDEAFF. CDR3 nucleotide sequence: TGTGCCAGCAGTACCGGGACAGACGAAGCTTTCTTT.

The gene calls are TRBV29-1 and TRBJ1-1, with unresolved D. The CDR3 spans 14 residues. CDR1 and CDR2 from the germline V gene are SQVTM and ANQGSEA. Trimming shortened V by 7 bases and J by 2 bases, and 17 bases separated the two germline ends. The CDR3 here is CSARGISYNTEAFF. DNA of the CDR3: TGCAGCGCCCGCGGGATCAGCTACAACACTGAAGCTTTCTTT.

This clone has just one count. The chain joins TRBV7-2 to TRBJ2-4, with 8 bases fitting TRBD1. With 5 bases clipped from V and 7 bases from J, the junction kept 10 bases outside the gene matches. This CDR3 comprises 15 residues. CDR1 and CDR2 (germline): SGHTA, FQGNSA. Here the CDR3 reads CASSGPRDRKNIQYF. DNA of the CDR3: TGTGCCAGCAGCGGACCCCGGGACAGGAAGAACATTCAGTACTTC.

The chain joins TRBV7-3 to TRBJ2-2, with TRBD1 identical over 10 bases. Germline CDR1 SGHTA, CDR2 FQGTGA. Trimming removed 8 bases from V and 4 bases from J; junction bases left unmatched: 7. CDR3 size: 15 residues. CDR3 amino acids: CASGPTGGLTGELFF. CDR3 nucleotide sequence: TGTGCCAGCGGCCCGACAGGGGGCCTCACCGGGGAGCTGTTTTTT.

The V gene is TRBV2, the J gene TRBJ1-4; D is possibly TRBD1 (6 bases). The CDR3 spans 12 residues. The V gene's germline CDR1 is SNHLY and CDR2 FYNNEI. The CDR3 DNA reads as TGTGCTATAGGCAGGGGAAATGAAAAACTGTTTTTT. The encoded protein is CAIGRGNEKLFF.

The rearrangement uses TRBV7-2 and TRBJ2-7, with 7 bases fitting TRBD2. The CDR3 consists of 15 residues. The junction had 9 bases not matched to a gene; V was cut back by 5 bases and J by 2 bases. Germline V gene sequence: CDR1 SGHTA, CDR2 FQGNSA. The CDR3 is CASSPAGEGTYEQYF. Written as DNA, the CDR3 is TGTGCCAGCAGCCCCGCGGGAGAGGGCACCTACGAGCAGTACTTC.

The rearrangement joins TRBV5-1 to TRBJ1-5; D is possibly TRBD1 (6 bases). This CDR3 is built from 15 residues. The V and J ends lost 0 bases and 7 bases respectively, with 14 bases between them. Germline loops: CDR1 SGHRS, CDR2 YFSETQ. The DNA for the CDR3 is TGCGCCAGCAGCTTGGTAGGGGGACCGCTCCAGCCCCAGCATTTT. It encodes CASSLVGGPLQPQHF.

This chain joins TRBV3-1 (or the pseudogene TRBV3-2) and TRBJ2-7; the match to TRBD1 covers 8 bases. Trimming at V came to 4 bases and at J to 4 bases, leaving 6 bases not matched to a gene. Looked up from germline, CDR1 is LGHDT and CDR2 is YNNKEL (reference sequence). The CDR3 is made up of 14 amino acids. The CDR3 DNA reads TGTGCCAGCAGCCTCCCGGGACAGGATTACGAGCAGTACTTC. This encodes CASSLPGQDYEQYF.

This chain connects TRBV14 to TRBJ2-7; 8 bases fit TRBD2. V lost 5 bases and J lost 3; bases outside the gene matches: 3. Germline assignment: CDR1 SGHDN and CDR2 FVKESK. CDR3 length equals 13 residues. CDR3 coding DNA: TGTGCCAGCAGCATCAGCGGGAGCTACGAGCAGTACTTC. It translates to CASSISGSYEQYF.

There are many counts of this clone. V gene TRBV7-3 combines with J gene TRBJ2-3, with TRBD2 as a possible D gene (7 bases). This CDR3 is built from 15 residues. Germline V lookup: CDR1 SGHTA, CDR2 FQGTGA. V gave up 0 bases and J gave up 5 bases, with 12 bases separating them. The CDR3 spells CASSLTGGRGDTQYF. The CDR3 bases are TGTGCCAGCAGCTTAACGGGGGGGCGTGGAGATACGCAGTATTTT.

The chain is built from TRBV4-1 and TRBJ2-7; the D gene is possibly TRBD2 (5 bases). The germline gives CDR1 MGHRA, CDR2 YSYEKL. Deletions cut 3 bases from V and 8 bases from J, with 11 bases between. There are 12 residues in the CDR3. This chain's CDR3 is CASSQTGSKQYF. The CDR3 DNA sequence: TGCGCCAGCAGCCAGACGGGGAGCAAGCAGTACTTC.